The 27 T cell receptor beta chains listed next were all sequenced from one sample in a study of regulatory T cells in long-lasting Graves disease. Time point given: newly diagnosed GD, antithyroid drugs for less than 3 months. From RNA extracted from PBMCs, the TCR library was made. Through Arm-PCR of CDR3 regions and iRepertoire HTBI primers, TCR beta libraries were built. TCRdb itself ran the multiplex PCR reads through MiXCR, one entry per CDR3 protein. The data hold about 470,000 distinct CDR3 sequences, with under 15% observed a single time. The same sample was also studied in work on T cells in Graves' hyperthyroidism and ophthalmopathy.

This sample comprised peripheral blood mononuclear cells (PBMCs), obtained at new diagnosis, from a patient treated with antithyroid drugs. Source of these receptors: a woman aged 25 to 45 with Graves disease.

This clonotype was seen more than once but under ten times. The chain employs TRBV27 and TRBJ2-6; D not resolved. Looked up from germline, CDR1 is MNHEY and CDR2 is SMNVEV (reference sequence). V lost 2 bases and J lost 2, with 7 bases in between. The CDR3 is 15 residues long. The CDR3 region is CASSLGVTGANVLTF. CDR3 DNA: TGTGCCAGCAGTTTAGGGGTGACTGGGGCCAACGTCCTGACTTTC.

As for this clonotype: This may be a read error, as it is one base from a much larger clone. J is TRBJ1-2 and V is TRBV7-3; no reliable D call. The length of the CDR3 is 13 residues. The germline gives CDR1 SGHTA, CDR2 FQGTGA. The CDR3 bases are TGTGCCAGCAGCCCGAAGCCCCGCTATGGCCACACCTTC. It codes for CASSPKPRYGHTF.

The chain uses TRBV4-1 and TRBJ2-5, with D maybe TRBD2 (5 bases). V was clipped by 0 bases and J by 5 bases, with 16 bases between them. Germline CDR1 and CDR2: MGHRA and YSYEKL. This CDR3 comprises 16 residues. CDR3 sequence reads: CASSQESRGLRETQYF. The CDR3, as DNA: TGCGCCAGCAGCCAAGAGAGCCGTGGACTTCGGGAGACCCAGTACTTC.

This clonotype was picked up a small number of times. The chain couples TRBV7-9 to TRBJ2-7; TRBD2 matches 7 bases. The V gene's germline CDR1 is SEHNR and CDR2 FQNEAQ (reference sequence). V gave up 4 bases and J gave up 2 bases; unmatched junction bases: 14. The CDR3 spans 17 residues. DNA of the CDR3: TGTGCCAGCAGCTCCCCCGGCCCTGGGGGAGGGACCTACGAGCAGTACTTC. This translates into CASSSPGPGGGTYEQYF.

Comment on this clonotype: It may be a read error: a sequence one base away is much more abundant. The chain combines TRBV4-2 with TRBJ2-3, with a possible D match to TRBD1 (7 bases). This CDR3 is built from 15 residues. Trimming cost V 4 bases and J 3 bases, with 14 bases left between them. Looked up from germline, CDR1 is LGHNA and CDR2 is YNFKEQ. CDR3: CASSPGGGETDTQYF. CDR3 coding DNA: TGTGCCAGCAGCCCAGGAGGGGGCGAAACAGATACGCAGTATTTT.

This clonotype has just a few counts. This chain's CDR3 is CASSSGLAGGFYNEQFF. As DNA, the CDR3 is TGTGCCAGCAGCTCCGGACTAGCGGGAGGGTTCTACAATGAGCAGTTCTTC. The rearrangement uses TRBV7-6 and TRBJ2-1; TRBD2 agrees at 15 bases. This CDR3 region has 17 residues. From germline, CDR1 is SGHVS and CDR2 FNYEAQ. V shed 4 bases and J 3 bases; nucleotides not matched to a gene: 4.

V usage is TRBV3-1 and J usage is TRBJ2-1; tentative D call: TRBD1 (6 bases). This CDR3 has 13 amino acids. The germline V gene encodes CDR1 LGHDT and CDR2 YNNKEL (reference sequence). Trimming took off 4 bases at V and 10 bases at J, with 14 bases between the two ends. CDR3 in DNA: TGTGCCAGCAGCCTTGGGGGCCTACGAGAGCAGTTCTTC. This encodes CASSLGGLREQFF.

J is TRBJ2-3 and V is TRBV30; 11 bases map to TRBD2. Germline loops: CDR1 GTSNPN, CDR2 SVGIG (reference sequence). The ends lost 2 bases at V and 1 base at J; junction bases unmatched: 2. This CDR3 contains 15 residues. The CDR3, as DNA: TGTGCCTGGAGTCGGGGACTAGCGGGCACAGATACGCAGTATTTT. It encodes CAWSRGLAGTDTQYF.

This clonotype was found many times. This chain connects TRBV28 to TRBJ2-1; D gene unclear. This CDR3 has 16 amino acids. Between the trimmed V and J ends, which lost 4 bases and 6 bases, there was a span of 19 bases. Germline loops: CDR1 MDHEN, CDR2 SYDVKM. In DNA form, the CDR3 reads TGTGCCAGCAGTTCACGGGTAGGGCATAGGCGCAATGAGCAGTTCTTC. Protein sequence: CASSSRVGHRRNEQFF.

This clonotype was seen ten or more times. The chain joins TRBV5-5 to TRBJ2-1; 9 nucleotides line up with TRBD2. Germline CDR1 SGHKS, CDR2 YYEKEE (reference sequence). V lost 4 bases to trimming and J lost 6 bases; unmatched junction nucleotides: 14. The CDR3 length is 17 residues. The CDR3 loop is CASSTVIATSGSNEQFF. The CDR3 bases are TGTGCCAGCAGCACGGTAATTGCGACTAGCGGCAGCAATGAGCAGTTCTTC. The full variable domain, completed using reference TRBV5-5 and TRBJ2-1, is DAGVTQSPTHLIKTRGQQVTLRCSPISGHKSVSWYQQVLGQGPQFIFQYYEKEERGRGNFPDRFSARQFPNYSSELNVNALLLGDSALYLCASSTVIATSGSNEQFFGPGTRLTVL.

This clonotype was detected ten times or more. This chain uses TRBV18 with TRBJ2-4; D is uncertain. CDR3 length: 12 amino acids. Trimming shortened V by 3 bases and J by 4 bases, and 4 bases separated the two germline ends. Germline V lookup: CDR1 KGHSH, CDR2 LQKENI. CDR3 coding DNA: TGTGCCAGCTCACCGACGAAAAACATTCAGTACTTC. Amino acids: CASSPTKNIQYF.

This clonotype was detected ten times or more. The chain has TRBV19 and TRBJ2-7, with 8 bases fitting TRBD2. Per the germline V gene, CDR1 is LNHDA and CDR2 is SQIVND (reference sequence). J lost 6 bases, V lost 5 bases, and 9 bases had no gene match. CDR3 length: 14 residues. CDR3 DNA: TGTGCCAGTAGTTCGGGACTAGAGTCTGGCGAGCAGTACTTC. This encodes CASSSGLESGEQYF.

The table lists this clonotype with many counts. V and J are TRBV5-1 and TRBJ2-3; D is unclear. The CDR3 totals 15 residues. Germline CDR1 SGHRS, CDR2 YFSETQ. The germline V and J ends were trimmed by 1 base and 5 bases, with 14 bases remaining between them. The chain's CDR3 is CASSLPTTWGDTQYF. CDR3 nucleotide sequence: TGCGCCAGCAGCTTGCCTACGACCTGGGGAGATACGCAGTATTTT.

This clonotype was recorded many times. This chain links TRBV20-1 with TRBJ1-6; TRBD1 is a possible D gene (6 bases). Trimming took 6 bases from V and 0 from J, leaving 12 bases between them. CDR1 is DFQATT and CDR2 is SNEGSKA in the germline V gene (reference sequence). The CDR3 runs to 15 residues. Here the CDR3 DNA reads TGCAGTGCCGCCAGGGGTAGCTCCTATAATTCACCCCTCCACTTT. Translated, it gives CSAARGSSYNSPLHF.

This chain links TRBV28 with TRBJ1-4; D remains unclear. The CDR3 contains 14 residues. The germline V gene has CDR1 MDHEN and CDR2 SYDVKM. V lost 5 bases to trimming and J lost 8 bases, with 15 bases between them. CDR3 DNA sequence: TGTGCCAGCAGTCCCGCGGAACAGAAGGAAAAACTGTTTTTT. It translates to CASSPAEQKEKLFF.

This chain joins TRBV19 and TRBJ2-7, with no clear D. The CDR3 has 12 residues. Germline V CDR1 and CDR2: LNHDA, SQIVND (reference sequence). V was clipped by 9 bases and J by 0 bases, with 9 bases between them. The DNA of the CDR3 is TGTGCCAGCGTCTCGAGCTCCTACGAGCAGTACTTC. It specifies CASVSSSYEQYF. Using reference TRBV19 and TRBJ2-7 for the parts outside the CDR3, the full variable domain is DGGITQSPKYLFRKEGQNVTLSCEQNLNHDAMYWYRQDPGQGLRLIYYSQIVNDFQKGDIAEGYSVSREKKESFPLTVTSAQKNPTAFYLCASVSSSYEQYFGPGTRLTVT.

This clonotype was counted many times. A junction end diverges from the germline sequence, so it may reflect a read error. The gene calls are TRBV20-1 and TRBJ2-1; 8 bases fit TRBD2. The CDR3 runs 12 residues. Germline-derived CDR1 and CDR2 are DFQATT and SNEGSKA (reference sequence). Here the CDR3 reads CSTSGSPNEQFF. CDR3 nucleotide sequence: TGCAGTACTAGCGGCTCCCCCAATGAGCAGTTCTTC.

In this sample, this clonotype turned up many times. This chain connects TRBV11-2 to TRBJ2-2, with a tentative D call TRBD1 (6 bases). V shed 5 bases and J shed 9 bases, with 16 bases lying between them. Germline CDR1 and CDR2: SGHAT and FQNNGV. This CDR3 spans 14 amino acids. The CDR3 nucleotides are TGTGCCAGCAGCGCCGCTACAGGGTACCGGGAGCTGTTTTTT. As protein: CASSAATGYRELFF.

This chain joins TRBV5-4 and TRBJ2-1; 8 positions agree with TRBD2. The CDR3 covers 13 residues. Germline CDR1 reads SGHNT; CDR2 reads YYREEE (reference sequence). Unmatched junction bases numbered 5, after V lost 0 bases and J lost 12 bases. The CDR3 spells CASSLVGGAGQFF. Here the CDR3 DNA reads TGTGCCAGCAGCTTGGTCGGGGGGGCCGGGCAGTTCTTC. Full variable domain (rest looked up from reference TRBV5-4 and TRBJ2-1): ETGVTQSPTHLIKTRGQQVTLRCSSQSGHNTVSWYQQALGQGPQFIFQYYREEENGRGNFPPRFSGLQFPNYSSELNVNALELDDSALYLCASSLVGGAGQFFGPGTRLTVL.

V gene TRBV12-3 or TRBV12-4 combines with J gene TRBJ2-2; D is unclear. The CDR3 runs 11 residues. V was trimmed by 3 bases and J by 10 bases, leaving 6 bases between them. CDR3 DNA: TGTGCCAGCAGTTTTGGCTCGGAGCTGTTTTTT. This gives the protein CASSFGSELFF.

The sample holds many counts of this clonotype. The rearrangement uses TRBV15 and TRBJ2-7; maybe TRBD2 (6 bases). The CDR3 is 12 amino acids. V was trimmed by 6 bases and J by 6 bases, leaving 12 bases between them. Germline values: CDR1 LNHNV, CDR2 YYDKDF (reference sequence). CDR3 sequence: CATRGGGIEQYF. The CDR3 nucleotides are TGTGCCACCAGAGGCGGAGGGATCGAGCAGTACTTC.

The chain combines TRBV6-1 with TRBJ2-2; no clear D. CDR3 length: 17 amino acids. The germline V gene has CDR1 MNHNS and CDR2 SASEGT. Trimming took 2 bases from V and 7 from J, leaving 20 bases between them. CDR3: CASSEIWRSQNVGELFF. CDR3 DNA sequence: TGTGCCAGCAGTGAAATCTGGCGGTCCCAAAACGTCGGGGAGCTGTTTTTT.

This clonotype was detected ten times or more. The chain employs TRBV3-1 and TRBJ2-2; TRBD1 matches at 9 bases. The CDR3 is 15 residues long. With V trimmed by 3 bases and J by 5 bases, 4 bases remained unmatched. Germline assignment: CDR1 LGHDT and CDR2 YNNKEL (reference sequence). CDR3 bases: TGTGCCAGCAGCCAGAGGACAGGGGATACCGGGGAGCTGTTTTTT. This sequence encodes CASSQRTGDTGELFF.

This clonotype was seen repeatedly, ten times or more. The chain has TRBV29-1 and TRBJ2-7, with D possibly matching TRBD1 (5 bases). The germline V gene has CDR1 SQVTM and CDR2 ANQGSEA. This CDR3 has 12 amino acids. V lost 7 bases, J lost 2 bases, and 12 bases lay in between. The CDR3 loop is CSAKDTTYEQYF. The CDR3 nucleotides are TGCAGCGCAAAGGACACCACCTACGAGCAGTACTTC.

The table lists this clonotype with many counts. This sequence joins TRBV3-1 and TRBJ1-1, with D unresolved. Trimming pared 4 bases from V and 1 base from J, leaving 19 bases between. Germline V CDR1 and CDR2: LGHDT, YNNKEL (reference sequence). The CDR3 is 17 amino acids. The CDR3 DNA is TGTGCCAGCAGCCCCCCATGGTCCCAGAAGGGGAACACTGAAGCTTTCTTT. Its translation is CASSPPWSQKGNTEAFF.

Many counts were recorded for this clonotype. This chain connects TRBV7-3 to TRBJ2-2, with 7 nucleotides matching TRBD2. V dropped 2 bases and J dropped 6; count of bases not matched to a gene: 6. Germline CDR1 is SGHTA and CDR2 is FQGTGA. This CDR3 is 15 amino acids long. CDR3 protein: CASSLAGVKSGELFF. The CDR3 DNA sequence: TGTGCCAGCAGCTTAGCGGGAGTGAAATCCGGGGAGCTGTTTTTT.

Many counts were recorded for this clonotype. In DNA, the CDR3 is TGTGCCTGGAGTGACTCCGATTACCACCTCCACTTT. It translates to CAWSDSDYHLHF. The V and J genes are TRBV30 and TRBJ1-6; D uncertain. Trimming pared 1 base from V and 15 bases from J, leaving 13 bases between. The CDR3 sequence is 12 residues long. Looked up from germline, CDR1 is GTSNPN and CDR2 is SVGIG (reference sequence).